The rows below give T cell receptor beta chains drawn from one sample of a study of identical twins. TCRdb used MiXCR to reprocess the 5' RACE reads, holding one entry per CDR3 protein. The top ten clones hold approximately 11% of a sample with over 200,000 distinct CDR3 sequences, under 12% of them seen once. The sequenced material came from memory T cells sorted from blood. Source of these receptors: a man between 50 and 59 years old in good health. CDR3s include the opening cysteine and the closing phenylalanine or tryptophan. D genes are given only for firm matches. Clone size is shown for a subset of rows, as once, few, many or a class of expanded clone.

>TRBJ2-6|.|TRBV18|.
CASSPQPPQGTRSGANVLTF
TGTGCCAGCTCACCACAGCCCCCTCAGGGCACACGCTCTGGGGCCAACGTCCTGACTTTC
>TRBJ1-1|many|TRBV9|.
CASSPYAEAEAFF
TGTGCCAGCAGCCCCTATGCTGAGGCTGAAGCTTTCTTT
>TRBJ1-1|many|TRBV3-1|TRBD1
CASSLGQGALGAFF
TGTGCCAGCAGCCTCGGACAGGGGGCGTTAGGGGCTTTCTTT
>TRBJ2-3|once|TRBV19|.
CASSIVHFTTDTQYF
TGTGCCAGTAGTATAGTACACTTTACGACGGATACGCAGTATTTT
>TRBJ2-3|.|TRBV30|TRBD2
CAWSDWRGDLIYTQYF
TGTGCCTGGAGTGACTGGCGGGGGGACCTAATTTATACGCAGTATTTT
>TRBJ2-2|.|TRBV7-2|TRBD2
CASSLVAGGSNTGELFF
TGTGCCAGCAGCTTAGTGGCGGGGGGGAGTAACACCGGGGAGCTGTTTTTT
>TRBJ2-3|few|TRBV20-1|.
CSAEGTGQYTQYF
TGCAGTGCTGAGGGAACGGGCCAATATACGCAGTATTTT
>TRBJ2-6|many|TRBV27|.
CATMGGGALSGANVLTF
TGTGCCACCATGGGGGGAGGCGCCCTCTCTGGGGCCAACGTCCTGACTTTC
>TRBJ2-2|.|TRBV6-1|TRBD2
CASTQGGGRAGELFF
TGTGCCAGCACCCAAGGCGGGGGGCGCGCCGGGGAGCTGTTTTTT
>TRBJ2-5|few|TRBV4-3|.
CASSQEYVITPEGVQETQYF
TGCGCCAGCAGCCAAGAGTATGTAATTACGCCTGAGGGGGTTCAAGAGACCCAGTACTTC
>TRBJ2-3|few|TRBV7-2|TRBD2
CASSLGGLAGGTQYF
TGTGCCAGCAGCTTAGGCGGACTAGCGGGGGGTACGCAGTATTTT
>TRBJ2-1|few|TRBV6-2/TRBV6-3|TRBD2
CASREAGGQYNEQFF
TGTGCCAGCAGAGAAGCGGGGGGGCAGTACAATGAGCAGTTCTTC
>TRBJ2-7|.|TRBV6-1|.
CASSPQRSVYEQYF
TGTGCCAGCAGTCCTCAAAGGTCCGTCTACGAGCAGTACTTC
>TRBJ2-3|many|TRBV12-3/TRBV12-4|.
CASRLSENTQYF
TGTGCCAGCAGACTTAGCGAAAATACGCAGTATTTT
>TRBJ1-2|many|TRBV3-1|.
CASSQGLRQDYGYTF
TGTGCCAGCAGCCAAGGATTACGGCAGGACTATGGCTACACCTTC
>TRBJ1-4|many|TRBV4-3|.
CASSPSAGNEKLFF
TGCGCCAGCAGCCCGTCCGCCGGAAATGAAAAACTGTTTTTT
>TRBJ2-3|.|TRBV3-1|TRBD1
CASSHTGATDTQYF
TGTGCCAGCAGTCATACAGGGGCAACAGATACGCAGTATTTT
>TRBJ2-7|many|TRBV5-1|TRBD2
CASSLTSGATYEQYF
TGCGCCAGCAGCTTGACTAGCGGGGCAACCTACGAGCAGTACTTC
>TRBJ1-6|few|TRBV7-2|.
CASSSRDITGGVHF
TGTGCCAGCAGCTCCCGCGACATAACAGGCGGGGTCCACTTT
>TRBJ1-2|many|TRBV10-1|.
CASSDTGTNYGYTF
TGCGCCAGCAGTGACACGGGAACGAACTATGGCTACACCTTC
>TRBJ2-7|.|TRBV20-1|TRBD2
CSARDHLTSGSSGGEQYF
TGCAGTGCTAGAGACCATCTTACTAGCGGGAGTTCGGGCGGCGAGCAGTACTTC
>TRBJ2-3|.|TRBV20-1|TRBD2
CSASPTLLAGGTDTQYF
TGCAGTGCTAGCCCGACCTTACTAGCGGGGGGCACAGATACGCAGTATTTT
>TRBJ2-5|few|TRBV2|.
CASRLKGEDF
TGTGCCAGCAGATTAAAGGGGGAGGACTTC
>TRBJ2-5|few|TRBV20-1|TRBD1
CSAELGARGETQYF
TGCAGTGCAGAACTAGGAGCCAGGGGGGAGACCCAGTACTTC
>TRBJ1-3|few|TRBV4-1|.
CASSQVGSHSGNTIYF
TGCGCCAGCAGCCAAGTCGGCAGCCACTCTGGAAACACCATATATTTT
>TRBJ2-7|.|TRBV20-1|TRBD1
CSARDRDRLYEQYF
TGCAGTGCTAGAGACCGGGACAGGCTATACGAGCAGTACTTC
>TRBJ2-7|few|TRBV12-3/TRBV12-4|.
CASSSDTLWGQYF
TGTGCCAGCAGTTCGGACACCCTCTGGGGGCAGTACTTC
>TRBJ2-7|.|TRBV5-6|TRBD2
CASSLTSGRRDFSVYEQYF
TGTGCCAGCAGCCTAACCAGCGGGAGGCGGGACTTTTCGGTCTACGAGCAGTACTTC
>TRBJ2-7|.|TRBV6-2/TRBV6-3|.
CASRPGAGDEQYF
TGTGCCAGCAGACCAGGGGCCGGGGACGAGCAGTACTTC
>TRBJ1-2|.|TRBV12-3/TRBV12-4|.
CASSPDVVNGGYTF
TGTGCCAGCAGCCCGGATGTCGTGAATGGTGGCTACACCTTC
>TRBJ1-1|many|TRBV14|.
CASSQDPGMNTEAFF
TGTGCCAGCAGCCAAGATCCGGGGATGAACACTGAAGCTTTCTTT
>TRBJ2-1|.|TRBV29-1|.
CSGRIAQEQFF
TGCAGCGGGCGGATAGCGCAGGAGCAGTTCTTC
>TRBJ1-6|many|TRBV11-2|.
CASSFITLRGLNSPLHF
TGTGCCAGCAGCTTCATAACATTGAGGGGCCTCAATTCACCCCTCCACTTT